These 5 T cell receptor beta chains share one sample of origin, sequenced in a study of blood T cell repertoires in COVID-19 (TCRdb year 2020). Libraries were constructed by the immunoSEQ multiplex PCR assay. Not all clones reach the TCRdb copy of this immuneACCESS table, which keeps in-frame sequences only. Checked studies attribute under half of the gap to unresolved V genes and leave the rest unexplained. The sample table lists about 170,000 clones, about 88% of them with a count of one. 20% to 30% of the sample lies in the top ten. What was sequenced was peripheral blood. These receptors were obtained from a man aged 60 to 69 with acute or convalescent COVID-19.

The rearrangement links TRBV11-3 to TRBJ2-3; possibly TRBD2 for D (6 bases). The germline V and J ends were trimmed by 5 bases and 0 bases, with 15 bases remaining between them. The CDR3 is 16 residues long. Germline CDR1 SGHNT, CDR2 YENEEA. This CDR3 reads CASSPPWSGSTDTQYF. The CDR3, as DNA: TGTGCCAGCAGCCCTCCCTGGAGCGGGAGCACAGATACGCAGTATTTT. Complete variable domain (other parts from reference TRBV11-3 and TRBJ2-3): EAGVVQSPRYKIIEKKQPVAFWCNPISGHNTLYWYLQNLGQGPELLIRYENEEAVDDSQLPKDRFSAERLKGVDSTLKIQPAELGDSAVYLCASSPPWSGSTDTQYFGPGTRLTVL.

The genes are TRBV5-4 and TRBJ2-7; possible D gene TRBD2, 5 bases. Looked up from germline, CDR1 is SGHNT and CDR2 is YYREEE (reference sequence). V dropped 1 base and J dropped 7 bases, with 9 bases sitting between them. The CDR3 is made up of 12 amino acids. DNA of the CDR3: TGTGCCAGCAGCTTGCGGGGTGTTGAGCAGTACGTC. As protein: CASSLRGVEQYV.

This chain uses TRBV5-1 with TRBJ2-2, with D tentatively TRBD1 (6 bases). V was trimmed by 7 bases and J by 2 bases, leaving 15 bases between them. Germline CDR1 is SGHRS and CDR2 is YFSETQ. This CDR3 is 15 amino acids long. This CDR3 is CASSRTDKNTGELFF. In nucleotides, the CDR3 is TGCGCCAGCTCCAGGACAGACAAAAACACCGGGGAGCTGTTTTTT.

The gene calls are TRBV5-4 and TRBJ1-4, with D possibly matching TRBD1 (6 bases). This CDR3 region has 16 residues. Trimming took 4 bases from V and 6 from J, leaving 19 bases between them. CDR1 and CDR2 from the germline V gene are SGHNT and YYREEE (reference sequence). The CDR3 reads CASSQYTGSGDEKLFF. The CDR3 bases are TGTGCCAGCAGCCAATATACAGGGTCCGGGGATGAAAAACTGTTTTTT.

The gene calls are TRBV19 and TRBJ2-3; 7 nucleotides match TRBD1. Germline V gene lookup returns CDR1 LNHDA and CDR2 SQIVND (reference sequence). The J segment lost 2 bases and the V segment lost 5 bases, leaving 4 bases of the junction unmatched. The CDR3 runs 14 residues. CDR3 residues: CASSPGTVTDTQYF. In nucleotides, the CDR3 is TGTGCCAGTAGTCCCGGGACAGTCACAGATACGCAGTATTTT.